Listed here are 18 T cell receptor beta chains from one sample, sequenced in a study of regulatory T cells in long-lasting Graves disease. The sample's time point: persistent/refractory GD, antithyroid drugs over 5 years with positive TRAb. Extracted PBMC RNA gave rise to the TCR library. The TCR beta library used iRepertoire HTBI primers with Arm-PCR amplification of CDR3. TCRdb re-analysed the multiplex PCR reads in MiXCR, keeping a single row per CDR3 protein. The sample gives about 430,000 distinct CDR3 sequences, around 20% of which show up once; roughly 13% is in the top ten. The source was peripheral blood mononuclear cells (PBMCs), collected when the disease was refractory, from a patient treated with antithyroid drugs. These receptors originate from a female donor with Graves disease.

This clonotype was found a few times. The chain has TRBV20-1 and TRBJ2-1, with no clear D. CDR3 length: 18 amino acids. Germline-derived CDR1 and CDR2 are DFQATT and SNEGSKA (reference sequence). V shed 3 bases and J shed 9 bases, with 30 bases lying between them. As DNA, the CDR3 is TGCAGTGCTAGCCCCCCGCGGTCGAAGCGAACGCTCTTCGGTGAGCAGTTCTTC. The encoded protein is CSASPPRSKRTLFGEQFF.

The chain recombines TRBV11-3 with TRBJ2-7, with 10 nucleotides matching TRBD2. The length of the CDR3 is 19 residues. CDR1 and CDR2 from the germline V gene are SGHNT and YENEEA. V dropped 5 bases and J dropped 3; count of bases not matched to a gene: 19. In nucleotides, the CDR3 is TGTGCCAGCAGCCCGCGGACACCAGCACTAGCGGGATCCTTCTACGAGCAGTACTTC. Its protein product is CASSPRTPALAGSFYEQYF.

Regarding this clonotype: This clone may be a read error of a much larger clone one base away. The chain recombines TRBV3-1 with TRBJ2-7; D is perhaps TRBD2 (5 bases). This CDR3 contains 15 residues. Germline V gene lookup returns CDR1 LGHDT and CDR2 YNNKEL (reference sequence). The V and J ends lost 5 bases and 5 bases respectively, with 19 bases between them. CDR3 coding DNA: TGTGCCAGCAGCAGGAATTTGGTGGGAGTGGACGAGCAGTACTTC. It is translated as CASSRNLVGVDEQYF.

The sample holds many counts of this clonotype. This CDR3 is CASSLVRVYGYTF. CDR3 DNA: TGTGCCAGCAGTTTGGTCCGCGTCTATGGCTACACCTTC. This sequence joins TRBV28 and TRBJ1-2; no clear D. This CDR3 comprises 13 residues. Germline-derived CDR1 and CDR2 are MDHEN and SYDVKM. V was clipped by 3 bases and J by 4 bases, with 9 bases between them.

This chain uses TRBV27 with TRBJ2-7; TRBD2 might be the D (5 bases). From germline, CDR1 is MNHEY and CDR2 SMNVEV (reference sequence). CDR3 length: 14 amino acids. Deletions cut 5 bases from V and 3 bases from J, with 14 bases between. CDR3: CASSALASHYEQYF. The DNA for the CDR3 is TGTGCCAGCAGTGCCCTAGCATCTCACTACGAGCAGTACTTC.

This sequence joins TRBV30 and TRBJ2-3; TRBD2 might be the D (6 bases). Germline lookup yields CDR1 GTSNPN and CDR2 SVGIG (reference sequence). This CDR3 has 13 amino acids. Trimming stripped 8 bases from V and 0 bases from J, with 12 bases between. The CDR3 spells CAGTAGSTDTQYF. CDR3 DNA sequence: TGTGCCGGGACGGCGGGAAGCACAGATACGCAGTATTTT.

The chain employs TRBV12-3 or TRBV12-4 and TRBJ1-4, with a weak D call TRBD1 (6 bases). Trimming stripped 3 bases from V and 8 bases from J, with 19 bases between. The CDR3 has 16 residues. Here the CDR3 reads CASSFSDGRGQEKLFF. The CDR3 nucleotides are TGTGCCAGCAGTTTTTCGGACGGCCGGGGGCAGGAAAAACTGTTTTTT.

Many counts were recorded for this clonotype. The CDR3 region has the DNA TGTGCCAGCAGTGGATGGACTAGCGGGAACGAGTGGTACGAGCAGTACTTC. As protein: CASSGWTSGNEWYEQYF. V is TRBV6-1 and J is TRBJ2-7, with 12 bases fitting TRBD2. The ends lost 4 bases at V and 4 bases at J; junction bases unmatched: 11. The CDR3 runs 17 residues. Germline V gene sequence: CDR1 MNHNS, CDR2 SASEGT.

V is TRBV5-6 and J is TRBJ2-5; D is perhaps TRBD1 (5 bases). Germline V CDR1 and CDR2: SGHDT, YYEEEE. V shed 4 bases and J shed 5 bases, with 21 bases lying between them. The CDR3 is made up of 16 amino acids. In nucleotides, the CDR3 is TGTGCCAGCAGCCAAGGCCAGGGATCCCTGGGGGAGACCCAGTACTTC. Translating gives CASSQGQGSLGETQYF.

Remarks on this clonotype: The junction departs from the called germline gene at one end, perhaps through a read error. The CDR3 DNA reads TGTGCCAGCAGCCAAGTGGAGAAGGGTAATCCTGGAAACGCCATATATTTT. Its protein product is CASSQVEKGNPGNAIYF. This chain uses TRBV3-1 with TRBJ1-3, with D uncertain. Germline CDR1 reads LGHDT; CDR2 reads YNNKEL (reference sequence). The CDR3 has 17 amino acids. The variable domain in full, with the rest retrieved from reference TRBV3-1 and TRBJ1-3, is DTAVSQTPKYLVTQMGNDKSIKCEQNLGHDTMYWYKQDSKKFLKIMFSYNNKELIINETVPNRFSPKSPDKAHLNLHINSLELGDSAVYFCASSQVEKGNPGNAIYFGEGSWLTVV.

This clonotype was recorded once. The chain links TRBV20-1 to TRBJ1-5; the D is unclear. Trimming stripped 3 bases from V and 0 bases from J, with 24 bases between. The CDR3 is 19 residues long. In germline, CDR1 is DFQATT, CDR2 SNEGSKA (reference sequence). CDR3 loop: CSASFDRRRYNYSNQPQHF. The CDR3 DNA sequence: TGCAGTGCTAGTTTCGATAGGCGGCGATATAATTATAGCAATCAGCCCCAGCATTTT.

The genes are TRBV4-1 and TRBJ2-2; TRBD2 agrees at 16 bases. This CDR3 spans 17 amino acids. Trimming removed 7 bases from V and 6 bases from J; junction bases left unmatched: 8. The germline CDR1 and CDR2 sequences are MGHRA and YSYEKL. The CDR3 is CASTSGLAGGGAGELFF. The CDR3 DNA reads TGCGCCAGCACATCGGGACTAGCGGGAGGGGGCGCCGGGGAGCTGTTTTTT.

This clonotype was detected many times. The chain joins TRBV2 to TRBJ2-5; 9 bases map to TRBD2. V shed 4 bases, J shed 5 bases, and the junction held 14 bases outside the gene matches. From germline, CDR1 is SNHLY and CDR2 FYNNEI. The CDR3 runs 17 residues. As DNA, the CDR3 is TGTGCCAGCAGTGCAGGCTACGCGGGAGGGCCGTTGGAGACCCAGTACTTC. Protein product: CASSAGYAGGPLETQYF.

This clonotype turned up a few times. The CDR3 sequence: CASSPRTGTNYGYTF. The DNA of the CDR3 is TGTGCCAGCTCACCGAGGACAGGGACTAACTATGGCTACACCTTC. The V call is TRBV18, the J call TRBJ1-2; 8 bases map to TRBD1. The CDR3 is 15 residues long. Germline CDR1 KGHSH, CDR2 LQKENI. J lost 0 bases, V lost 3 bases, and 3 bases had no gene match.

The CDR3 protein is CASSSTGLADEQYF. The CDR3 nucleotides read TGTGCCAGCAGCTCAACCGGACTAGCCGACGAGCAGTACTTC. This chain links TRBV7-2 with TRBJ2-7; 8 positions agree with TRBD2. This CDR3 region has 14 residues. The germline gives CDR1 SGHTA, CDR2 FQGNSA. Losses at the gene ends were 4 bases for V and 5 bases for J; bases not matched to a gene: 7.

There are many counts of this clonotype. The chain links TRBV28 to TRBJ2-5; D is uncertain. CDR3 length: 15 amino acids. Germline V lookup: CDR1 MDHEN, CDR2 SYDVKM. V was shortened by 2 bases and J by 1 base, with 11 bases between the two germline ends. CDR3 coding DNA: TGTGCCAGCAGTTTAGTGGGCCTCTCCCAAGAGACCCAGTACTTC. Translation gives CASSLVGLSQETQYF.

This rearrangement joins TRBV4-1 to TRBJ2-1, with 8 bases fitting TRBD2. CDR1 and CDR2 (germline): MGHRA, YSYEKL. Trimming removed 1 base from V and 7 bases from J; junction bases left unmatched: 18. The CDR3 is made up of 19 amino acids. In nucleotides, the CDR3 is TGCGCCAGCAGCCAAGTGGCACTAGCGGAGGCCGCGTGGGGAAATGAGCAGTTCTTC. This codes for CASSQVALAEAAWGNEQFF.

Comment on this clonotype: Possible read error: a much larger clone is one base away. This chain connects TRBV2 to TRBJ2-2, with 7 bases aligning to TRBD1. This CDR3 contains 15 residues. CDR1 is SNHLY, CDR2 FYNNEI, per germline. CDR3 loop: CASSRTTGITGELLF. The CDR3 DNA is TGTGCCAGCTCACGGACGACAGGGATCACCGGGGAGCTGCTTTTT.